The present entry profiles one T cell receptor beta chain with its context. Its antigen target is currently unknown. There are no base qualities to consult, and no much larger clone falls within one base. The immunoSEQ Assay, a bias-controlled multiplex PCR, was used to amplify TCRbeta CDR3 regions from genomic DNA. Per the authors' processing: Within the assay, amplification of reference gene primers was used to estimate how many nucleated cells each sample contained. Sequence reads were collapsed and filtered to measure the absolute abundance of every unique TCRbeta CDR3 rearrangement. For each sample, productive Simpson clonality was calculated by taking the square root of Simpson's diversity index across productive rearrangements. TCRdb re-hosts the immuneACCESS table, in-frame sequences only. Its copies lack some clones; in the studies checked, an unresolved V gene accounts for under half of them, and the cause for the rest is not known. Clone size and the V and J calls come from that table; the DNA yielded D and trimming. The table for this sample lists some 300,000 clones; 85% to 95% of them were counted only once. Around 3.9% of the sample belongs to the ten largest clones.

Participants in the prospective study were enrolled through a virtual design, were aged about 18 to 90 years, and lived in some 24 United States geographic areas. In the prospective study, cohorts were assigned on the basis of participant-reported clinical history obtained from a screening survey and a study questionnaire. Exposed participants had been in contact, within 2 weeks of entering the study, with a person who had a PCR-confirmed or clinician-diagnosed case of COVID-19. In the prospective study, whole blood, serum and a nasopharyngeal or oropharyngeal swab were collected from each participant by mobile phlebotomists. Over a roughly 2-month period, participants in the prospective study had the option of providing additional blood draws and questionnaires. Prospective study blood samples were shipped either frozen or at room temperature before DNA extraction. The V end loses 2 bases and the J end loses 3 bases, and a stretch of 8 bases separates them. From its cysteine to its phenylalanine, the CDR3 spans 14 amino acids. Here the CDR3 DNA is all that survives: 42 bases in frame from base 1. The germline V gene gives CDR1 as MNHEY and CDR2 as SVGAGI.

The data originate from a study of blood T cell repertoires in COVID-19 (dated by TCRdb to the early 2020s). About the study as a whole: The collaborator samples originated in the United States, Italy and Spain and spanned the acute and convalescent phases of COVID-19. The prospective study material was composed of cDNA or gDNA derived from T cells, B-cell-depleted T cells, or PBMCs. The dataset comprised deeply sampled blood TCRbeta repertoires from subjects exposed to, actively infected with, or recovered from COVID-19. The repertoires were released in a freely available public database intended as a resource for research on the immune response to SARS-CoV-2. Samples came from the ongoing ImmuneRACE study (first 160 participants) plus 1,254 subjects from 6 global collaborators. Nearly every sample came with metadata listing a de-identified subject ID, COVID-19 status, age in years and sex. HLA class I and class II types, where available, came from metadata supplied by the sample provider rather than from assay-based typing. On the study overall, not on this receptor specifically: The quantity of clinical and demographic metadata differed by source and by participant and was supplied without curation.

The chain employs TRBV6-5 and TRBJ1-3, with no confident D gene call. The specimen was PBMCs or T cells enriched from blood (not recorded which). The sequence came from a woman younger than 45 who had been exposed to COVID-19. In nucleotide form, the sequence is TGTGCCAGCAGTTACGGAGCCTATGGAAACACCATATATTTT. Its protein is CASSYGAYGNTIYF.